This record covers a single T cell receptor beta chain. This clone has only a few counts. The clone's antigen remains unknown. The sample holds no much larger clone one base away, and base qualities are not on file. TCRbeta CDR3 regions were amplified from genomic DNA using the immunoSEQ Assay, a bias-controlled multiplex PCR. The authors' pipeline ran thus. Nucleated cell counts per sample were estimated from amplification of reference gene primers within the assay. Sequence reads were collapsed and filtered to measure the absolute abundance of every unique TCRbeta CDR3 rearrangement. For each sample, productive Simpson clonality was calculated as the square root of Simpson's diversity index over productive rearrangements. TCRdb stores this immuneACCESS table with in-frame sequences only. Part of the clones is absent; in the studies checked, under half of the shortfall reflects unresolved V genes, and no reason is known for the rest. V, J and clone size are taken as reported in that table, and D and trimming were inferred from the DNA itself. The sample has about 320,000 clones on record, approximately 90% of them singletons. About 4% of the sample is held by the ten biggest clonotypes.

This sample stems from a study of blood T cell repertoires in COVID-19 (dated by TCRdb to 2019 to 2021). About the study as a whole: Samples covering the acute and convalescent phases of COVID-19 were provided by collaborators in the United States, Italy and Spain. The material from the prospective study consisted of cDNA or gDNA derived from T cells, B-cell-depleted T cells, or PBMCs. Subjects who had been exposed to COVID-19, were actively infected with it, or had recovered from it provided the deeply sampled blood TCRbeta repertoires that made up the dataset. The repertoires were released in a freely available public database intended as a resource for research on the immune response to SARS-CoV-2. Samples came from the ongoing ImmuneRACE study (first 160 participants) plus 1,254 subjects from 6 global collaborators. The sample metadata nearly always contained a de-identified subject ID, COVID-19 status, age in years and sex. Where available, HLA class I and class II types were taken from metadata supplied by the sample provider and were not determined by assay-based typing.

Participants in the prospective study were aged roughly 18 to 89 years, lived in some 24 United States geographic areas, and enrolled through a virtual design. In the prospective study, participants were assigned to cohorts based on the clinical history participants reported in a screening survey and a study questionnaire. Exposed participants had been in contact, within 2 weeks of entering the study, with a person who had a PCR-confirmed or clinician-diagnosed case of COVID-19. Each participant in the prospective study had whole blood, serum and a nasopharyngeal or oropharyngeal swab collected by mobile phlebotomists. Additional blood draws and questionnaires over an approximately 2-month period could optionally be provided by prospective study participants. Blood samples from the prospective study were shipped frozen or at room temperature prior to DNA extraction. The cysteine opens and the phenylalanine closes a CDR3 of 15 amino acids. Solely the CDR3 DNA is kept, with 45 bases framed from the first base. From V the trimming removes 2 bases and from J it removes 9 bases, while the gene matches leave 4 bases of the junction unaccounted for. CDR1 SGHTA and CDR2 FQGNSA were looked up in the germline V gene.

On the study overall, not on this receptor specifically: The quantity of clinical and demographic metadata differed by source and by participant and was supplied without curation.

Sequencing was carried out using PBMCs or T cells enriched from blood (not recorded which). The chain couples TRBV7-2 to TRBJ2-1, with 13 central nucleotides matching TRBD2. This receptor was taken from a woman aged 25 to 39 who had been exposed to COVID-19. In nucleotides, the sequence is TGTGCCAGCAGCTTAAGACTAGCGGGGGGTGGTGAGCAGTTCTTC. Its protein reads: CASSLRLAGGGEQFF.